This T cell receptor beta chain was identified during a study of shared clonotypes between healthy human individuals. The assay was run at deep level. Replicate PCRs for sorted subsets used 200 ng DNA; this equaled about 30,000 T cell genomes. Repertoires were generated with immunoSEQ multiplex PCR, while TCRdb's copy carries only in-frame clones and drops some. The table records 550,000 to 700,000 clones, about three quarters of them present only once. V was pared by 2 bases and J by 3 bases, with 17 bases between. The CDR3 is made up of 17 amino acids. Germline CDR1 is LNHDA and CDR2 is SQIVND (reference sequence). Findings of the study overall: Approximately 4.6% of naive CD4 clonotypes were common to several donors.

Negatively enriched CD4+ T cells were divided by CD45RA into naive and memory. Concerning this clone: Its antigen remains unidentified.

The J gene is TRBJ1-5, the V gene TRBV19; no clear D gene. The receptor was isolated from a woman under 40 in good health. The sample comprised memory CD4+ T cells sorted from blood. Subset described: CD45RA-negative fraction. The CDR3 loop is CASSILQHRPLNQPQHF. The CDR3, as DNA: TGTGCCAGTAGTATACTGCAGCATCGACCCCTCAATCAGCCCCAGCATTTT.